This TCR beta chain was captured in a study of blood T cell repertoires in COVID-19. Study-level background: Spain, Italy and the United States supplied samples that represented acute and convalescent COVID-19. PBMCs, B-cell-depleted T cells, or T cells were the source of the cDNA or gDNA that made up the material.

Authors' methods: Amplification of reference gene primers was used by the study to estimate nucleated cell counts. This table comes from immunoSEQ multiplex PCR, and its TCRdb copy is limited to in-frame clones, with some not included. The V and J calls and clone size come from that table; D and trimming were worked out from the DNA. The data contain around 300,000 clones, 90% of them singletons. Trimming took off 1 base at V and 2 bases at J, with 12 bases between the two ends. Germline values: CDR1 LGHNA, CDR2 YNFKEQ. The CDR3 is made up of 15 amino acids. The Seattle site enrolled patients during active infection and followed them longitudinally.

The sequenced sample was peripheral blood. The chain is built from TRBV4-2 and TRBJ2-7, with a possible D match to TRBD2 (6 bases). The receptor comes from a woman aged 25-40 years with COVID-19, enrolled during active disease. CDR3 coding DNA: TGTGCCAGCAGCCAAGGGCGGGGAAGGGCCTACGAGCAGTACTTC. Its translation is CASSQGRGRAYEQYF.